This TCR beta chain was sequenced for a study of response to subunit inactivated influenza vaccine. The CDR3 contains 13 residues. Trimming removed 2 bases at V and 3 bases at J, with 8 bases between. TCRdb analysed the RT-PCR reads with MiXCR anew, one entry per CDR3 protein. The sample includes just under 550,000 distinct CDR3 sequences, around a quarter of them seen just once. This clonotype was counted many times. The same data also contributed to another study, on T cells expressing NK-cell markers. As reported in that work: Making the TCR beta cDNA relied on 5'RACE template switching with UMIs. Underlying the TCR beta repertoires were sorted CD3+CD56+NKG2C+, CD3+CD56+NKG2C- and CD3+CD56-NKG2C+ T cells. There were four donors in whom these clonotypes also led the CD3+CD56-NKG2C+ fraction.

The receptor was isolated from a man over 45 who received an inactivated influenza vaccine. Sequenced material: CD4+ T cells sorted from PBMCs, taken 11 to 12 days after vaccination. The chain employs TRBV12-3 or TRBV12-4 and TRBJ2-7; D gene uncertain. The chain's CDR3 is CASSLSPNYEQYF. The DNA of the CDR3 is TGTGCCAGCAGTTTATCCCCTAACTACGAGCAGTACTTC.